This entry lists 18 T cell receptor beta chains sequenced from one sample in a study of T cell clonality in common variable immunodeficiency (dated by TCRdb to 2015 to 2017). Receptor libraries were prepared by the immunoSEQ multiplex PCR assay. What TCRdb holds here is the immuneACCESS table cut down to in-frame rearrangements. Part of the clones is not present; checked against another copy, under half of the missing clones reflect an unresolved V gene, and the others are unexplained. The sample comprises tens of thousands of clones, and every one was counted more than once. About 3% of the sample is in the top ten clones. Sequenced sample: peripheral blood mononuclear cells. These receptors were collected from a person between 18 and 70 years old in good health.

This clone was detected many times. Coverage ceases 3 residues before the CDR3 finishes, and the germline J gene fills in the end. The chain employs TRBV30 and TRBJ2-2, with 13 bases lining up with TRBD2. The germline CDR1 and CDR2 sequences are GTSNPN and SVGIG (reference sequence). The CDR3 consists of 17 residues. The V segment lost 5 bases and the J segment 6 bases; nucleotides outside the gene matches: 12. This CDR3 is CAWERGTSGGAAGELFF. The CDR3 bases that were read are TGTGCCTGGGAGAGGGGAACTAGCGGGGGGGCCGCCGGGGAG. The full variable domain, completed using reference TRBV30 and TRBJ2-2, is SQTIHQWPATLVQPVGSPLSLECTVEGTSNPNLYWYRQAAGRGLQLLFYSVGIGQISSEVPQNLSASRPQDRQFILSSKKLLLSDSGFYLCAWERGTSGGAAGELFFGEGSRLTVL.

This clone was observed many times. The read ends 3 residues shy of where the CDR3 ends; the end is completed using the germline J gene. The gene calls are TRBV2 and TRBJ2-3, with 10 bases identical to TRBD2. The trim removed 3 bases at V and 6 bases at J, leaving 12 bases unmatched. Per germline, CDR1 SNHLY and CDR2 FYNNEI. CDR3 length: 17 amino acids. CDR3 bases read: TGTGCCAGCAGTGATTTTTTATCTAGCGGGAGTGGGGATACG. Its translation is CASSDFLSSGSGDT. The entire CDR3 reads CASSDFLSSGSGDTQYF.

The table lists this clone with many counts. The read ends 3 residues early relative to the CDR3; the germline J gene fills the gap. V usage is TRBV2 and J usage is TRBJ1-2; 8 nucleotides line up with TRBD1. With V trimmed by 2 bases and J by 2 bases, 4 bases remained unmatched. The germline gives CDR1 SNHLY, CDR2 FYNNEI. The CDR3 contains 15 residues. The CDR3 spells CASSEQGARNYGYTF. CDR3 DNA (partial): TGTGCCAGCAGTGAACAGGGGGCGCGAAACTATGGC.

Ten or more counts support this clone. The read comes to an end 3 residues before the CDR3 does, leaving the germline J gene to fill in the end. This sequence joins TRBV5-1 and TRBJ2-7, with TRBD2 matching 9 bases. After removal of 8 bases from V and 2 bases from J, the junction contained 5 bases not matched to a gene. Looked up from germline, CDR1 is SGHRS and CDR2 is YFSETQ. The CDR3 is 13 residues long. The CDR3 here is CASRLAEPYEQYF. CDR3 bases read: TGCGCCAGTCGACTAGCGGAACCCTACGAG.

Ten or more counts support this clone. The read terminates 3 residues before the CDR3 end, so the remaining end is supplied by the germline J gene. The chain recombines TRBV6-1 with TRBJ2-3; the match to TRBD2 covers 10 bases. The CDR3 has 16 residues. Germline V gene data show CDR1 as MNHNS and CDR2 as SASEGT. V was pared by 3 bases and J by 3 bases, with 6 bases of the junction left unmatched. The CDR3 here is CASSERSGGATDTQYF. The sequenced part of the CDR3 DNA is TGTGCCAGCAGTGAGAGGAGCGGGGGGGCAACAGATACG.

This clone was detected many times. The read terminates 3 residues before the CDR3 end, so the remaining end is supplied by the germline J gene. The chain joins TRBV7-6 to TRBJ1-2; tentative D call: TRBD1 (5 bases). Germline CDR1 reads SGHVS; CDR2 reads FNYEAQ. V was clipped by 6 bases and J by 5 bases, with 13 bases between them. This CDR3 contains 13 residues. The sequenced CDR3 bases are TGTGCCAGCAGTTTACCGGGACTTTATGGC. Residues: CASSLPGLYG. The whole CDR3 sequence is CASSLPGLYGYTF.

This clone was counted at least ten times. The read gets to within 3 residues of the CDR3 end, and the germline J gene fills in the rest. The chain combines TRBV5-1 with TRBJ1-2; 8 positions match TRBD1. This CDR3 is built from 12 residues. From germline, CDR1 is SGHRS and CDR2 YFSETQ. The covered CDR3 bases are TGCGCCAGCAGCCTGCAGGGGGCCAGC. Amino acid sequence: CASSLQGAS. From start to end, the CDR3 is CASSLQGASYTF. Drawing the rest from reference TRBV5-1 and TRBJ1-2, the complete variable domain is KAGVTQTPRYLIKTRGQQVTLSCSPISGHRSVSWYQQTPGQGLQFLFEYFSETQRNKGNFPGRFSGRQFSNSRSEMNVSTLELGDSALYLCASSLQGASYTFGSGTRLTVV.

This clone was counted ten times or more. The DNA read from the CDR3 is TGCAGTGCTTACCCACTAGCGGGGGGCCGTAAAAACAATGAG. This codes for CSAYPLAGGRKNNE. The complete CDR3 reads CSAYPLAGGRKNNEQFF. The chain links TRBV20-1 to TRBJ2-1; 12 nucleotides match TRBD2. The missing CDR3 end, 3 residues past where the read stops, is filled in from the germline J gene. The ends lost 5 bases at V and 5 bases at J; junction bases unmatched: 13. Germline values: CDR1 DFQATT, CDR2 SNEGSKA (reference sequence). The CDR3 contains 17 residues.

This clone was observed at least ten times. Read sequence stops 3 residues before the CDR3 end, and the germline J gene provides the missing end. The V gene is TRBV5-4, the J gene TRBJ1-1; weak D call: TRBD1 (5 bases). The CDR3 is 15 residues long. V lost 0 bases, J lost 0 bases, and 9 bases lay in between. Per the germline V gene, CDR1 is SGHNT and CDR2 is YYREEE (reference sequence). The covered CDR3 bases are TGTGCCAGCAGCTTGGGAACAGGATTGAACACTGAA. Its protein is CASSLGTGLNTE. The full CDR3 reads CASSLGTGLNTEAFF.

Many counts were recorded for this clone. The same CDR3 can be traced to other DNA sequences in this sample. CDR3 DNA (partial): TGTGCCAGCAGCTGGCGACTAGCGGGAGGGCCAGTCCCTGGGGCCAACGTC. As protein: CASSWRLAGGPVPGANV. The entire CDR3 sequence reads CASSWRLAGGPVPGANVLTF. The genes are TRBV13 and TRBJ2-6, with 14 nucleotides matching TRBD2. The sequenced fragment ends 3 residues before the CDR3 boundary, so the rest is inferred from the germline J gene. There are 20 residues in the CDR3. Trimming took 4 bases from V and 2 from J; bases not matched to a gene: 10. CDR1 is PRHDT and CDR2 is FYEKMQ in the germline V gene (reference sequence).

This clone was observed at least ten times. The sequenced part of the CDR3 DNA is TGTGCCAGCTCACCTCCTGGACAGAGCCCTAACTATGGC. Its translation: CASSPPGQSPNYG. Given in full, the CDR3 is CASSPPGQSPNYGYTF. J is TRBJ1-2 and V is TRBV18; TRBD1 is a possible D gene (6 bases). The sequenced fragment ends 3 residues before the CDR3 boundary, so the rest is inferred from the germline J gene. Trimming took 3 bases from V and 0 from J, leaving 14 bases between them. The CDR3 consists of 16 residues. The germline CDR1 and CDR2 sequences are KGHSH and LQKENI.

This clone is classed as medium-sized. The read comes to an end 3 residues before the CDR3 does, leaving the germline J gene to fill in the end. The V gene is TRBV12-5, the J gene TRBJ2-2; 10 bases agree with TRBD1. The germline CDR1 and CDR2 sequences are LGHNT and FRNRAP. V shed 2 bases and J 5 bases; nucleotides not matched to a gene: 11. The CDR3 consists of 18 residues. The sequenced CDR3 bases are TGTGCTAGTGGTTTGAGACCTGACAGGGGGCTTCATACCGGGGAG. Translation: CASGLRPDRGLHTGE. The complete CDR3 protein is CASGLRPDRGLHTGELFF.

This clone was counted ten times or more. Here the CDR3 reads CSVVLRGRGNTEAFF. Incomplete CDR3 DNA: TGCAGCGTCGTCCTCAGGGGGCGCGGGAACACTGAA. The rearrangement uses TRBV29-1 and TRBJ1-1; 8 nucleotides line up with TRBD1. The CDR3 end is not reached by the read, which stops 3 residues before it; the germline J gene fills it in. CDR3 size: 15 residues. Per germline, CDR1 SQVTM and CDR2 ANQGSEA. Trimming at V came to 6 bases and at J to 1 base, leaving 10 bases not matched to a gene.

This clone was found many times. The CDR3 end falls 3 residues outside the read, so it is completed with the germline J gene. This chain uses TRBV5-1 with TRBJ1-3; D is ambiguous. This CDR3 comprises 13 residues. Trimming stripped 5 bases from V and 0 bases from J, with 6 bases between. Germline assignment: CDR1 SGHRS and CDR2 YFSETQ. The CDR3 DNA, read in part, is TGCGCCAGCAGGATTAGCTCTGGAAACACC. Translated, it gives CASRISSGNT. The full-length CDR3 reads as CASRISSGNTIYF.

In this sample, this clone turned up many times. The CDR3 is cut off 3 residues early in the read; its end comes from the germline J gene. The chain recombines TRBV2 with TRBJ1-4; possibly TRBD1 for D (5 bases). The V end lost 5 bases, the J end lost 5 bases, and 12 bases lay between the germline ends. Per the germline V gene, CDR1 is SNHLY and CDR2 is FYNNEI. The CDR3 runs 14 residues. The part of the CDR3 DNA that was read is TGTGCCAGCAGTCCCCCAGGGATGAATGAAAAA. Its translation: CASSPPGMNEK. The full-length CDR3 reads as CASSPPGMNEKLFF.

This clone was seen repeatedly, ten times or more. The read terminates 3 residues before the CDR3 end, so the remaining end is supplied by the germline J gene. The rearrangement uses TRBV7-2 and TRBJ2-7; TRBD2 agrees at 9 bases. The germline CDR1 and CDR2 sequences are SGHTA and FQGNSA. CDR3 length: 15 amino acids. Germline trimming cut 5 bases from V and 0 bases from J; bases unmatched to any gene: 5. The CDR3 spells CASSIYSGSSYEQYF. Incomplete CDR3 DNA: TGTGCCAGCAGCATTTATAGCGGGAGCTCCTACGAG.

This clone was seen a few times. The read halts 3 residues ahead of the CDR3 end, with the missing end drawn from the germline J gene. The V and J genes are TRBV7-2 and TRBJ1-1; no reliable D call. The CDR3 is 15 amino acids. From germline, CDR1 is SGHTA and CDR2 FQGNSA. This CDR3 reads CASSLGEVANYEAFF. Incomplete CDR3 DNA: TGTGCCAGCAGCTTAGGTGAAGTAGCGAACTACGAG. The full variable domain, with the rest looked up from reference TRBV7-2 and TRBJ1-1, is GAGVSQSPSNKVTEKGKDVELRCDPISGHTALYWYRQSLGQGLEFLIYFQGNSAPDKSGLPSDRFSAERTGGSVSTLTIQRTQQEDSAVYLCASSLGEVANYEAFFGQGTRLTVV.

This clone occurred many times. The read ends 3 residues early relative to the CDR3; the germline J gene fills the gap. The genes are TRBV6-2 or TRBV6-3 and TRBJ2-1; the match to TRBD2 covers 10 bases. The ends lost 4 bases at V and 3 bases at J; junction bases unmatched: 3. The CDR3 runs 15 residues. Germline V gives CDR1 MNHEY, CDR2 SVGEGT. The CDR3 DNA, read in part, is TGTGCCAGCAGTTCTGGGACTAGCGACTACAATGAG. Residues: CASSSGTSDYNE. Given in full, the CDR3 is CASSSGTSDYNEQFF.